The 20 T cell receptor beta chains reported below all come from one sample, sequenced in a study of CD8+ T cells in alopecia areata. RNA extraction and reverse transcription yielded cDNA as sequencing template. Assay: immunoSEQ multiplex PCR; the TCRdb copy retains only in-frame clones and omits some. In the table there are under 130,000 clones, 55% of which are singletons. Sequencing used CD4+ T cells sorted from blood. The receptors were gathered from a human donor in good health.

This clone was seen only a few times. Written as DNA, the CDR3 is TGTGCCAGCATGGCAGATACGCAGTATTTT. Translation gives CASMADTQYF. V gene TRBV25-1 combines with J gene TRBJ2-3; D unclear. Germline V lookup: CDR1 MGHDK, CDR2 SYGVNS. Between the trimmed V and J ends, which lost 7 bases and 4 bases, there was a span of 3 bases. CDR3 size: 10 residues.

This clone has just a few counts. The rearrangement uses TRBV28 and TRBJ2-3; 7 bases are a match to TRBD2. The CDR3 extends over 15 amino acids. Trimming removed 6 bases from V and 0 bases from J; junction bases left unmatched: 6. In germline, CDR1 is MDHEN, CDR2 SYDVKM. The CDR3 loop reads CASSRTGGSTDTQYF. As DNA, the CDR3 is TGTGCCAGCAGCCGAACGGGGGGAAGCACAGATACGCAGTATTTT.

V usage is TRBV11-3 and J usage is TRBJ2-2; perhaps TRBD2 as D (6 bases). The length of the CDR3 is 15 residues. Looked up from germline, CDR1 is SGHNT and CDR2 is YENEEA. V lost 5 bases and J lost 0, with 10 bases in between. DNA of the CDR3: TGTGCCAGCAGCCCGGGAGCATCGAACACCGGGGAGCTGTTTTTT. The encoded protein is CASSPGASNTGELFF.

The J gene is TRBJ1-2, the V gene TRBV7-2; D is ambiguous. Trimming shortened V by 4 bases and J by 5 bases, and 8 bases separated the two germline ends. The V gene's germline CDR1 is SGHTA and CDR2 FQGNSA. The CDR3 has 12 amino acids. The CDR3 region has the DNA TGTGCCAGCAGCTCGACGTTGTATGGCTACACCTTC. This codes for CASSSTLYGYTF.

This chain joins TRBV2 and TRBJ2-3; D possibly corresponds to TRBD2 (5 bases). Germline CDR1 and CDR2: SNHLY and FYNNEI. The CDR3 consists of 13 residues. V was trimmed by 6 bases and J by 2 bases, leaving 9 bases between them. The CDR3 loop is CASREAHTDTQYF. The CDR3 nucleotides are TGTGCCAGCAGGGAGGCCCACACAGATACGCAGTATTTT.

In this sample, this clone turned up a few times. The chain couples TRBV28 to TRBJ2-1; D is possibly TRBD2 (5 bases). The CDR3 extends over 18 amino acids. V dropped 2 bases and J dropped 2 bases, with 19 bases sitting between them. The V gene's germline CDR1 is MDHEN and CDR2 SYDVKM. CDR3 bases: TGTGCCAGCAGTTTAATACGGCGGCGGGCAGGCCCCTACAATGAGCAGTTCTTC. Its translation: CASSLIRRRAGPYNEQFF.

This chain uses TRBV6-1 with TRBJ2-5; D call uncertain. Per germline, CDR1 MNHNS and CDR2 SASEGT. The length of the CDR3 is 14 residues. Trimming cost V 4 bases and J 4 bases, with 13 bases left between them. The CDR3 bases are TGTGCCAGCAGTGTAAGAAGGGTTGGAGAGACCCAGTACTTC. Its protein is CASSVRRVGETQYF.

The chain combines TRBV7-9 with TRBJ1-4; D not resolved. Germline loops: CDR1 SEHNR, CDR2 FQNEAQ (reference sequence). Trimming cost V 5 bases and J 0 bases, with 10 bases left between them. This CDR3 region has 15 residues. The CDR3 DNA is TGTGCCAGCAGCCTCGCAGGTGCAACTAATGAAAAACTGTTTTTT. Translation: CASSLAGATNEKLFF.

The chain combines TRBV2 with TRBJ1-6, with D unclear. The CDR3 runs to 16 residues. The V end was cut by 7 bases, the J end by 6 bases, with 19 bases between. CDR1 is SNHLY and CDR2 is FYNNEI in the germline V gene. The CDR3 sequence: CASMRARGIGNSPLHF. CDR3 nucleotide sequence: TGTGCCAGCATGAGGGCCCGGGGAATCGGTAATTCACCCCTCCACTTT. The full variable domain, with the rest looked up from reference TRBV2 and TRBJ1-6, is EPEVTQTPSHQVTQMGQEVILRCVPISNHLYFYWYRQILGQKVEFLVSFYNNEISEKSEIFDDQFSVERPDGSNFTLKIRSTKLEDSAMYFCASMRARGIGNSPLHFGNGTRLTVT.

V gene TRBV5-6 combines with J gene TRBJ2-1, with TRBD2 matching over 12 bases. Germline V lookup: CDR1 SGHDT, CDR2 YYEEEE. The J segment lost 7 bases and the V segment lost 2 bases, leaving 13 bases of the junction unmatched. This CDR3 is 18 amino acids long. In nucleotides, the CDR3 is TGTGCCAGCAGCTTTCCCCTCGGGACTAGCGGGTCGAGGAATGAGCAGTTCTTC. Translation gives CASSFPLGTSGSRNEQFF.

The chain recombines TRBV5-1 with TRBJ2-7; D is perhaps TRBD1 (5 bases). The CDR3 consists of 13 residues. Germline V lookup: CDR1 SGHRS, CDR2 YFSETQ. The V and J ends lost 3 bases and 3 bases respectively, with 10 bases between them. CDR3 coding DNA: TGCGCCAGCAGCTCAGACAGACACTACGAGCAGTACTTC. Its protein product is CASSSDRHYEQYF.

A few counts support this clone. The V call is TRBV2, the J call TRBJ2-2; the D is unclear. The length of the CDR3 is 12 residues. The ends were cut back, 6 bases at V and 5 bases at J, with 7 bases in the middle. CDR1 is SNHLY and CDR2 is FYNNEI in the germline V gene. The CDR3 bases are TGTGCCAGCAGGACCTATACCGGGGAGCTGTTTTTT. It translates to CASRTYTGELFF.

This clone has only a few counts. J is TRBJ2-1 and V is TRBV7-2; the match to TRBD1 covers 8 bases. This CDR3 is 15 amino acids long. The germline gives CDR1 SGHTA, CDR2 FQGNSA. V shed 2 bases and J 10 bases; nucleotides not matched to a gene: 10. CDR3 bases: TGTGCCAGCAGCTTAACGGGACAGGTTCAAGTGGAGCAGTTCTTC. Its protein product is CASSLTGQVQVEQFF. Drawing the rest from reference TRBV7-2 and TRBJ2-1, the complete variable domain is GAGVSQSPSNKVTEKGKDVELRCDPISGHTALYWYRQSLGQGLEFLIYFQGNSAPDKSGLPSDRFSAERTGGSVSTLTIQRTQQEDSAVYLCASSLTGQVQVEQFFGPGTRLTVL.

The V call is TRBV6-5, the J call TRBJ1-1; 8 nucleotides line up with TRBD1. Trimming removed 6 bases from V and 6 bases from J; junction bases left unmatched: 9. The CDR3 is 14 amino acids. The germline V gene encodes CDR1 MNHEY and CDR2 SVGAGI. DNA of the CDR3: TGTGCCAGCAGCTGGGACAGGAGGAGCGCTGAAGCTTTCTTT. Amino acids: CASSWDRRSAEAFF.

This sequence joins TRBV10-3 and TRBJ2-2; TRBD2 agrees at 7 bases. The CDR3 contains 13 residues. CDR1 and CDR2 (germline): ENHRY, SYGVKD. With 6 bases clipped from V and 5 bases from J, the junction kept 3 bases outside the gene matches. The CDR3 region has the DNA TGTGCCATCAGCGTCGGGGGGACCGGGGAGCTGTTTTTT. This translates into CAISVGGTGELFF.

The chain combines TRBV7-9 with TRBJ2-5, with 9 bases aligning to TRBD1. This CDR3 contains 14 residues. Trimming cost V 4 bases and J 5 bases; bases outside gene matches: 5. In germline, CDR1 is SEHNR, CDR2 FQNEAQ (reference sequence). The CDR3 DNA follows: TGTGCCAGCAGCTCGACAGGGGGTGCGGAGACCCAGTACTTC. Residues: CASSSTGGAETQYF.

This clone turned up a few times. The rearrangement joins TRBV5-1 to TRBJ2-4; D is ambiguous. V was cut by 1 base and J by 3 bases, with 5 bases left in between. CDR3 length: 13 amino acids. Germline V CDR1 and CDR2: SGHRS, YFSETQ. CDR3 residues: CASSLLDKNIQYF. Here the CDR3 DNA reads TGCGCCAGCAGCTTGTTGGACAAAAACATTCAGTACTTC.

This clone was seen only a few times. The chain is built from TRBV29-1 and TRBJ1-2; D is possibly TRBD1 (6 bases). Germline V gene sequence: CDR1 SQVTM, CDR2 ANQGSEA. With 0 bases removed from V and 2 bases from J, the gap between germline ends came to 13 bases. The CDR3 consists of 15 residues. Written as DNA, the CDR3 is TGCAGCGTTGAAGAGTTTGGGCAGGGGAACTATGGCTACACCTTC. Translating gives CSVEEFGQGNYGYTF.

The chain employs TRBV4-1 and TRBJ1-5; a possible D gene is TRBD1 (6 bases). The CDR3 loop spans 13 amino acids. Germline V gives CDR1 MGHRA, CDR2 YSYEKL. V was cut by 4 bases and J by 6 bases, with 10 bases left in between. CDR3 DNA: TGCGCCAGCAGCCCCGGGACACTTCAGCCCCAGCATTTT. This translates into CASSPGTLQPQHF.

This chain uses TRBV27 with TRBJ2-1; TRBD2 matches 12 bases. Germline CDR1 is MNHEY and CDR2 is SMNVEV (reference sequence). J gave up 12 bases and V 6 bases, and 15 bases lay outside the gene matches. This CDR3 is built from 16 residues. The CDR3 spells CASSPWTSGALGGQFF. Here the CDR3 DNA reads TGTGCCAGCAGCCCCTGGACTAGCGGGGCCCTCGGAGGGCAGTTCTTC.